The 11 T cell receptor beta chains below were found in one sample sequenced in a study of spatial heterogeneity in lung cancer. TCRdb redid the calling of the 5' RACE reads with MiXCR, one entry per CDR3 protein. This sample carries about 48,000 distinct CDR3 sequences, 5.3% of them seen once, and the ten largest clones take approximately 12%. Time point specified: sample taken at primary tumor resection. The sample was PBMCs, taken at surgery. The receptors come from a male donor with early-stage non-small cell lung cancer.

The chain employs TRBV30 and TRBJ2-7, with D perhaps TRBD2 (5 bases). Germline V lookup: CDR1 GTSNPN, CDR2 SVGIG (reference sequence). Trimming pared 5 bases from V and 0 bases from J, leaving 11 bases between. CDR3 length: 13 residues. The DNA of the CDR3 is TGTGCCTGGGTCCCCCGGGACTCCTACGAGCAGTACTTC. It translates to CAWVPRDSYEQYF.

The chain joins TRBV20-1 to TRBJ2-3, with 8 bases that match TRBD2. This CDR3 comprises 14 residues. With V trimmed by 6 bases and J by 3 bases, 8 bases remained unmatched. CDR1 DFQATT and CDR2 SNEGSKA come from the germline V gene (reference sequence). This chain's CDR3 is CSATPGLGTDTQYF. The CDR3 DNA is TGCAGTGCAACACCGGGACTAGGGACAGATACGCAGTATTTT.

Ten or more counts support this clonotype. This chain joins TRBV7-9 and TRBJ2-1; D possibly corresponds to TRBD2 (6 bases). Germline CDR1 is SEHNR and CDR2 is FQNEAQ (reference sequence). The CDR3 has 17 residues. Trimming took off 1 base at V and 5 bases at J, with 18 bases between the two ends. The CDR3 nucleotides read TGTGCCAGCAGCTTAGAGGAGGGGAGTCTACCAAACAATGAGCAGTTCTTC. Its translation: CASSLEEGSLPNNEQFF. Combining the CDR3 with reference TRBV7-9 and TRBJ2-1 gives the whole variable domain DTGVSQNPRHKITKRGQNVTFRCDPISEHNRLYWYRQTLGQGPEFLTYFQNEAQLEKSRLLSDRFSAERPKGSFSTLEIQRTEQGDSAMYLCASSLEEGSLPNNEQFFGPGTRLTVL.

This clonotype has at least ten counts. The chain combines TRBV12-3 or TRBV12-4 with TRBJ2-1, with TRBD1 as a possible D gene (6 bases). This CDR3 comprises 15 residues. Trimming left V 3 bases short and J 10 bases short, with 19 bases between. In DNA, the CDR3 is TGTGCCAGCAGTTTCTCCGGGACACGTAATTGGGAGCAGTTCTTC. This encodes CASSFSGTRNWEQFF.

At least ten counts were recorded for this clonotype. V is TRBV5-4 and J is TRBJ2-3; the D is unclear. Trimming took off 2 bases at V and 3 bases at J, with 10 bases between the two ends. CDR3 size: 14 residues. Germline V CDR1 and CDR2: SGHNT, YYREEE (reference sequence). The CDR3 loop is CASSFYSRTDTQYF. The CDR3 DNA reads as TGTGCCAGCAGCTTCTATAGTAGAACAGATACGCAGTATTTT.

This clonotype was observed at least ten times. The chain joins TRBV10-3 to TRBJ2-7; tentative D call: TRBD1 (6 bases). Trimming removed 7 bases at V and 13 bases at J, with 26 bases between. CDR1 and CDR2 from the germline V gene are ENHRY and SYGVKD. CDR3 length: 14 amino acids. In nucleotides, the CDR3 is TGTGCCATCACTGACTTAGGGACAAGTTCTCCCCAATACTTC. Translated, it gives CAITDLGTSSPQYF.

This clonotype was counted ten times or more. V usage is TRBV27 and J usage is TRBJ1-6; perhaps TRBD1 as D (6 bases). Trimming shortened V by 5 bases and J by 6 bases, and 14 bases separated the two germline ends. Germline CDR1 MNHEY, CDR2 SMNVEV (reference sequence). This CDR3 contains 15 residues. This CDR3 reads CASSPRQDFNSPLHF. The CDR3 DNA follows: TGTGCCAGCAGTCCCCGACAGGACTTTAATTCACCCCTCCACTTT.

This clonotype was detected ten times or more. The J gene is TRBJ1-2, the V gene TRBV29-1; possibly TRBD1 for D (6 bases). The CDR3 is 13 residues long. Between the trimmed V and J ends, which lost 3 bases and 5 bases, there was a span of 13 bases. Germline V gene sequence: CDR1 SQVTM, CDR2 ANQGSEA. The CDR3 DNA reads as TGCAGCGTTGATACGGACAGAATGTATGGCTACACCTTC. Translating gives CSVDTDRMYGYTF.

This clonotype came up many times. The J gene is TRBJ2-6, the V gene TRBV7-9; 7 bases are a match to TRBD1. Losses at the gene ends were 5 bases for V and 0 bases for J; bases not matched to a gene: 10. The germline CDR1 and CDR2 sequences are SEHNR and FQNEAQ (reference sequence). The CDR3 consists of 18 residues. The DNA of the CDR3 is TGTGCCAGCAGCCCCCGGACAGGTTATAGCTCTGGGGCCAACGTCCTGACTTTC. It codes for CASSPRTGYSSGANVLTF.

The chain links TRBV11-1 to TRBJ2-7, with D possibly being TRBD1 or TRBD2 (5 bases each). V lost 4 bases and J lost 2, with 18 bases in between. Germline loops: CDR1 SGHAT, CDR2 FQDESV (reference sequence). This CDR3 has 16 amino acids. Written as DNA, the CDR3 is TGTGCCAGCAGCTACTCACGCGGAAGGGACCCCTACGAGCAGTACTTC. Amino acid sequence: CASSYSRGRDPYEQYF. Supplemented by reference TRBV11-1 and TRBJ2-7, the full variable domain reads EAEVAQSPRYKITEKSQAVAFWCDPISGHATLYWYRQILGQGPELLVQFQDESVVDDSQLPKDRFSAERLKGVDSTLKIQPAELGDSAMYLCASSYSRGRDPYEQYFGPGTRLTVT.

This clonotype showed up many times. This chain links TRBV2 with TRBJ2-1; D not certain. V shed 3 bases and J shed 4 bases, with 7 bases lying between them. The CDR3 consists of 13 residues. Germline V gene lookup returns CDR1 SNHLY and CDR2 FYNNEI. CDR3 loop: CASSDSRYNEQFF. The CDR3 DNA reads TGTGCCAGCAGTGATTCCAGATACAATGAGCAGTTCTTC.